This T cell receptor beta chain was sequenced for a study of cytomegalovirus exposure and HLA in healthy donors (dated by TCRdb to about 2017). Regarding the complete study: An earlier analysis of several hundred of the donors reported approximately 300 Gb of sequence data and 117 million unique TCR beta sequences obtained from around 180 million T cells. Alongside the repertoire data, information on donor age, sex, ethnicity and CMV serostatus was compiled. To study patterns of TCR occurrence, a later analysis re-analyzed previously published TCR beta repertoires from 700 or so donors and added high-resolution HLA genotyping. Genome-wide SNP genotypes for about 65% of the roughly 670 donors were used in a later genetic analysis, which treated that subset as a discovery cohort. An early release that covered around 590 HLA-typed donors contained around 330 gigabases of sequencing data and 70 million to 100 million unique TCR sequences. Rather than using new phenotypic data, the later analysis identified candidate immune exposures from TCR beta sequences and from how often those sequences occurred across donors. Of the approximately 400 genotyped donors, 65% to 90% fell in the genetic ancestry cluster associated with self-reported Caucasian donors. Among some 410 genotyped donors of the cohort, an average of approximately 230,000 unique TCR beta nucleotide sequences were sequenced per donor, about a sixth of them non-productive. The number of typed donors differed by locus: about 620-640 for A, B, C, DRB1 and DQB1; about 520 for DQA1; 600 to 610 for DPA1; and some 450 for DPB1. Using immunosequencing, the study profiled T cell repertoires from fewer than 700 subjects and related those repertoires to cytomegalovirus serostatus. An earlier analysis of fewer than 700 of the donors applied high-throughput TCR beta sequencing to assess whether each TCR beta V gene segment acted as functional or pseudogenic. Every repertoire in the discovery cohort had been generated on one and the same sequencing platform. Four or five DR-DQ haplotypes were treated as single units for association and clustering because of strong linkage in the cohort. A separate validation cohort of roughly 130 different subjects was used in addition to the 666-subject first cohort. The study combined high-throughput TCR immunosequencing, statistical association of individual TCRs with disease status, and machine learning to predict cytomegalovirus infection status. Class I and class II HLA loci were covered by the typing at four-digit resolution. The study aimed to test whether cataloging public T cell receptors could reveal signatures of past pathogen exposure. What the research found in general, with its limitations: In vitro tests confirmed that a few of the cytomegalovirus-associated TCR beta chains recognize cytomegalovirus antigens. According to a later analysis, parvovirus B19, influenza, CMV and Epstein-Barr virus appeared linked to several top co-occurrence clusters. It was suggested by the authors that the approach could potentially be generalized to other disease states and immunological phenotypes. A further reported finding was that TCR beta sequences accurately predicted the HLA-A and HLA-B alleles for most subjects in the first cohort. While some public TCRs were present in many individuals, most TCR sequences turned up only very rarely across donors. Broadly in line with IMGT annotations, most TCR beta V segments showed up in productive rearrangements about 90% or about 30% of the time in an earlier analysis of approximately 640 of the donors. For the cohort, immune exposure information was limited to CMV serostatus. A cluster of highly shared sequence variants was judged likely to be a technical artifact of the sequencing pipeline. Because the 87-base-pair reads could not distinguish some IMGT-functional V segments, including TRBV6-2 and TRBV6-3, those segments were excluded. A later analysis associated roughly 17,000 TCR beta sequences with specific HLA alleles at a false discovery rate of 0.05. Because HLA typing was missing for some donors at each locus, association tests included only the typed subset. In a later analysis, TCR association rates were found to vary across HLA loci, with the most associated TCRs seen for DRB1 alleles and the fewest for HLA-C alleles. Some 15 rarely observed V segments, including chromosome 9 orphons, were excluded from the earlier analysis of several hundred of the donors because counts were too low. Linkage disequilibrium might explain the correlated functional status among segregating V segments, but an unknown experimental factor could not be ruled out. A total of about 150 TCR beta chains were listed by the study as associated with cytomegalovirus. A later analysis found that HLA-associated TCR beta chains were more clonally expanded and had lower generation probabilities than equally common non-associated chains. In a later genetic analysis, fewer N-insertions in productive TCRs were reported among donors in an Asian-associated ancestry cluster than the approximately 670-donor mean. V-gene and J-gene trimming of TCR beta chains was associated with a missense DCLRE1C variant in a later genetic analysis, and the association was replicated in an independent cohort. When HLA alleles, especially DR and DQ, strongly co-occurred, attributing TCR associations to individual alleles was difficult. The cohort was sequenced for TCR beta chains only, and without alpha or paired-chain data the features that could be detected were limited. In both the original and validation cohorts, the classifier was reported to diagnose cytomegalovirus status with high specificity and sensitivity. According to a later analysis, most CMV-associated TCR beta chains appeared to be HLA-restricted, and the HLA associations seemed to be driven largely by CMV exposure. Sequencing depth was assumed to be roughly uniform across donors in the presence/absence analyses, though that assumption may not hold.

The cohort was made up of several hundred healthy bone marrow donors. At the time of sampling, every cohort member was nominally healthy, though immune exposures that went unrecorded were likely present. The donor tested CMV seronegative, placing the donor among the 350 or so seronegative members of the cohort. Every donor gave a peripheral blood sample, and the peripheral blood mononuclear cells from that sample were used for TCR beta sequencing. The Qiagen DNeasy Blood Extraction Kit was used to extract genomic DNA from the blood cell samples. Comment on this clone: Its recognized antigen is unknown.

The method behind the library was the immunoSEQ multiplex PCR assay. The multiplex PCR relied on a mix of 60 forward primers for TCR Vbeta segments and 13 reverse primers for TCR Jbeta segments. A multiplex PCR assay on genomic DNA amplified the CDR3 region of rearranged TCR beta genes. Amplified TCR beta libraries were sequenced as 87-base-pair reads on the Illumina HiSeq System. The study's processing was this. A later analysis tallied tens of millions of unique TCR beta chains across the 640 or so repertoires, and roughly 11 million of those chains were shared by two or more donors. Raw reads were error-corrected and collapsed into unique sequences by a nearest-neighbor algorithm in which closely related sequences were merged to remove PCR and sequencing errors. V, D and J gene segments were assigned by aligning CDR3 sequences to IMGT reference sequences. For a sequence to be retained, at least a six-nucleotide match to both a V gene segment and a J gene segment was required. A rearrangement was called productive if the CDR3 had no stop codons and remained in frame with V and J, and every other rearrangement was called non-productive. Following IMGT convention, CDR3 was defined as the stretch from the second conserved V-encoded cysteine to the conserved J-encoded phenylalanine. Sequences without an unambiguous match to a single V gene segment were excluded from the earlier analysis of a few hundred of the donors. In an earlier analysis of almost 600 of the donors, a V segment was called functional when productive rearrangements were above 56.7%, and segregating when the standard deviation between donors exceeded 5%. A statistical classification framework was developed to diagnose cytomegalovirus status using the catalog of TCR beta chain sequences. In a later analysis, V and J genes were assigned by comparing TCR nucleotide sequences against IMGT/GENE-DB human TR gene sequences. In a later analysis, CDR3 sequences and most-parsimonious VDJ recombination scenarios were assigned using the TCRdist pipeline. In a later analysis, every TCR beta chain was defined by the combination of its CDR3 amino acid sequence and its V-gene family, and reads without a unique V-gene family were dropped. In a later analysis, 500 to 700 highly shared, low-generation-probability nucleotide sequences were removed to address suspected cross-contamination and a sequencing artifact. In a later analysis, a clonal expansion index for each public chain was calculated from normalized within-repertoire ranks of inferred template counts. A later analysis computed generation probabilities with a VDJ recombination model fitted to out-of-frame rearrangements, and checked the results against IGoR. In a later analysis, TCR-TCR, TCR-HLA and TCR-CMV co-occurrence was scored with hypergeometric tests, and a repertoire-size bias correction was applied to TCR pairs. In a later analysis, false discovery rates were estimated by permuting HLA or CMV assignments 20 times. In a later analysis, co-occurring TCRs were grouped with DBSCAN, and TCRdist sequence similarity was added when clustering was performed within HLA-allele-positive subsets. For co-occurrence clustering, repertoires with fewer than 30,000 or more than 120,000 public chains were excluded, along with five or six repertoires with anomalous nucleotide sharing. TCRdb provides this immuneACCESS table in a form limited to in-frame rearrangements. Some clones are lacking; in checked studies, under half of them reflect an unresolved V gene, and why the rest are absent is not known. The DNA gave D and trimming, while V, J and clone size come from that table. This specimen's table enumerates 100,000 to 150,000 clones. About 1.6% of the sample rests with the top ten.

Compared with germline, V lacks 5 bases and J lacks 5 bases; bases without a gene match: 8. The germline V gene encodes CDR1 SGDLS and CDR2 YYNGEE. The CDR3, cysteine through phenylalanine, is 16 amino acids long. Just CDR3 DNA is preserved here, 48 bases in frame from base 1. The receptor was derived from a woman in her 40s in good health and CMV-seronegative. The sequence joins TRBV9 to TRBJ2-5, and 14 junction bases match TRBD2. The sequencing input was PBMCs. The sequence in DNA is TGTGCCAGCAGTCCCCGACTAGCGGGGGGGCCCGAGACCCAGTACTTC. It is translated as CASSPRLAGGPETQYF. Joined to the reference TRBV9 and TRBJ2-5 proteins, this CDR3 gives the full variable domain: DSGVTQTPKHLITATGQRVTLRCSPRSGDLSVYWYQQSLDQGLQFLIQYYNGEERAKGNILERFSAQQFPDLHSELNLSSLELGDSALYFCASSPRLAGGPETQYFGPGTRLLVL.